This paragraph reports one T cell receptor (beta chain). CDR3 length equals 18 residues. Germline V lookup: CDR1 PRHDT, CDR2 FYEKMQ (reference sequence). J gave up 3 bases and V 1 base, and 6 bases lay outside the gene matches. This record comes from a study of blood T cell repertoires in COVID-19. Sequencing used immunoSEQ multiplex PCR; TCRdb keeps in-frame clones, though not all of them. The sample shows about 270,000 clones, approximately 90% of them seen only once. This clonotype was obtained from a woman under 40 with acute COVID-19. The chain recombines TRBV13 with TRBJ2-3; 14 bases align to TRBD2. The specimen sequenced was PBMCs or T cells enriched from blood (not recorded which). CDR3 nucleotide sequence: TGTGCCAGCAGCTTAGAGGGACTAGCGGGAGAAAGGACAGATACGCAGTATTTT. It is translated as CASSLEGLAGERTDTQYF. The full variable domain, rest sourced from reference TRBV13 and TRBJ2-3, is AAGVIQSPRHLIKEKRETATLKCYPIPRHDTVYWYQQGPGQDPQFLISFYEKMQSDKGSIPDRFSAQQFSDYHSELNMSSLELGDSALYFCASSLEGLAGERTDTQYFGPGTRLTVL.